The clone carrying this TCR beta chain has only a few counts. The sample comes from a study of blood T cells in healthy people across ages. The CDR3 totals 14 residues. Trimming took off 2 bases at V and 4 bases at J, with 12 bases between the two ends. CDR1 is SGHTA, CDR2 FQGNSA, per germline. With a J-beta primer mix and a sample-barcoded 5' primer, a second PCR ran about 6 to 11 cycles. All samples yielded 2.5 million or more CDR3-containing paired-end reads. MiXCR, run by TCRdb on the 5' RACE reads, gives a single entry per CDR3 protein. The sample has approximately 800,000 distinct CDR3 sequences, around three fifths seen once; the top ten hold about 26%.

This chain links TRBV7-2 with TRBJ2-7; D is unresolved. The receptor was derived from a middle-aged man in good health. The sequenced sample consisted of blood. As DNA, the CDR3 is TGTGCCAGCAGCTTAATGCTAGTCCTATACGAGCAGTACTTC. Its translation: CASSLMLVLYEQYF.